The sequence of this T cell receptor (beta chain) was determined in a study of cytomegalovirus exposure and HLA in healthy donors. In this sample, this clone turned up once. Its antigen remains unknown. PCR amplification relied on 60 Vbeta primers (plus 13 Jbeta primers). TCRdb's copy holds only in-frame clones and misses some; the assay was immunoSEQ multiplex PCR. The sample has about 90,000 clones, more than 60% seen once. Germline V lookup: CDR1 SNHLY, CDR2 FYNNEI. The CDR3 totals 15 residues. The ends lost 5 bases at V and 5 bases at J; junction bases unmatched: 10. Study outcomes and limitations: TCR beta chain V- and J-gene trimming was linked, in a later analysis, to a missense variant in DCLRE1C. Altogether, about 160 TCR beta chains were recorded as cytomegalovirus-associated.

The source of this sequence is a man aged 30-40 years in good health and CMV-seronegative. The sequencing sample was made of PBMCs. The V gene is TRBV2, the J gene TRBJ2-7; 9 bases agree with TRBD1. The CDR3 loop reads CASSQPGQGRHEQYF. The CDR3 region has the DNA TGTGCCAGCAGTCAGCCGGGACAGGGAAGACACGAGCAGTACTTC.